A single sample gave rise to the 18 T cell receptor beta chains below, sequenced in a study of shared clonotypes between healthy human individuals. Method: immunoSEQ multiplex PCR; TCRdb's copy keeps in-frame clones and lacks some. Of about 490,000 clones listed, about 79% are singletons. Sequenced input: PBMCs. All receptors come from a woman aged 40-49 years in good health. Some clones in this sample may be carry-over from other donors' samples.

J is TRBJ2-5 and V is TRBV29-1; D gene unclear. The germline gives CDR1 SQVTM, CDR2 ANQGSEA. V lost 5 bases and J 1 base, leaving 11 bases between the germline ends. The CDR3 is 13 residues long. This chain's CDR3 is CSVKSASQETQYF. The CDR3 DNA is TGCAGCGTTAAGTCGGCTAGCCAAGAGACCCAGTACTTC. Using reference TRBV29-1 and TRBJ2-5 for the parts outside the CDR3, the full variable domain is SAVISQKPSRDICQRGTSLTIQCQVDSQVTMMFWYRQQPGQSLTLIATANQGSEATYESGFVIDKFPISRPNLTFSTLTVSNMSPEDSSIYLCSVKSASQETQYFGPGTRLLVL.

The chain employs TRBV27 and TRBJ1-6; D is uncertain. Trimming pared 3 bases from V and 3 bases from J, leaving 6 bases between. The germline CDR1 and CDR2 sequences are MNHEY and SMNVEV (reference sequence). The CDR3 runs 14 residues. The CDR3 sequence is CASSFGVYNSPLHF. Written as DNA, the CDR3 is TGTGCCAGCAGTTTCGGGGTCTATAATTCACCCCTCCACTTT.

Notes on this clone: Other DNA sequences from this sample encode an identical CDR3 as well. V is TRBV19 and J is TRBJ1-5; TRBD1 is a possible D gene (5 bases). Germline V gene data show CDR1 as LNHDA and CDR2 as SQIVND (reference sequence). CDR3 length equals 13 residues. V was cut by 2 bases and J by 6 bases, with 8 bases left in between. The CDR3 loop reads CASSIQGGQPQHF. For the CDR3, the DNA is TGTGCCAGTAGTATACAGGGTGGTCAGCCCCAGCATTTT.

As DNA, the CDR3 is TGTGCCAGTCGGGGGGGACAGGGATGGGCTCAGCCCCAGCATTTT. This encodes CASRGGQGWAQPQHF. The chain couples TRBV6-6 to TRBJ1-5, with 9 bases fitting TRBD1. Germline V CDR1 and CDR2: MNHNY, SVGAGI (reference sequence). This CDR3 comprises 15 residues. V lost 9 bases to trimming and J lost 6 bases; unmatched junction nucleotides: 12.

This chain links TRBV5-1 with TRBJ2-7, with 9 positions matching TRBD1. Germline V gene data show CDR1 as SGHRS and CDR2 as YFSETQ. V trimming: 1 base; J trimming: 3 bases; junction bases outside the gene matches: 14. This CDR3 is built from 18 residues. The CDR3 sequence: CASSLRGTGRRVLYEQYF. For the CDR3, the DNA is TGCGCCAGCAGCTTGAGGGGGACAGGGAGGAGGGTCCTCTACGAGCAGTACTTC.

The table lists this clone with a few counts. The rearrangement links TRBV27 to TRBJ2-7, with D possibly being TRBD1 or TRBD2 (5 bases each). The ends were cut back, 6 bases at V and 3 bases at J, with 15 bases in the middle. CDR1 and CDR2 (germline): MNHEY, SMNVEV (reference sequence). CDR3 length equals 14 residues. The CDR3 DNA reads TGTGCCAGCAGCCTCCGGGACGGATACTACGAGCAGTACTTC. Protein: CASSLRDGYYEQYF.

V and J are TRBV18 and TRBJ2-2, with TRBD1 matching 7 bases. Germline lookup yields CDR1 KGHSH and CDR2 LQKENI. The CDR3 has 16 residues. Unmatched junction bases numbered 4, after V lost 3 bases and J lost 0 bases. Written as DNA, the CDR3 is TGTGCCAGCTCACCGACGGGACAGTCGAACACCGGGGAGCTGTTTTTT. This gives the protein CASSPTGQSNTGELFF. Supplemented by reference TRBV18 and TRBJ2-2, the full variable domain reads NAGVMQNPRHLVRRRGQEARLRCSPMKGHSHVYWYRQLPEEGLKFMVYLQKENIIDESGMPKERFSAEFPKEGPSILRIQQVVRGDSAAYFCASSPTGQSNTGELFFGEGSRLTVL.

This clone was seen only a few times. The rearrangement links TRBV29-1 to TRBJ2-3; 8 bases match TRBD1. The CDR3 is made up of 16 amino acids. From germline, CDR1 is SQVTM and CDR2 ANQGSEA. V shed 5 bases and J 4 bases; nucleotides not matched to a gene: 14. DNA of the CDR3: TGCAGCGTTCAAGGGCTCCGGACAGGGCCAGCAGATACGCAGTATTTT. It is translated as CSVQGLRTGPADTQYF.

The CDR3: CASSLGLDGSADTQYF. For the CDR3, the DNA is TGTGCCAGCAGTCTCGGACTAGACGGGAGCGCAGATACGCAGTATTTT. The chain recombines TRBV28 with TRBJ2-3, with 7 bases fitting TRBD2. The CDR3 has 16 amino acids. The trim removed 5 bases at V and 4 bases at J, leaving 12 bases unmatched. Germline V gene data show CDR1 as MDHEN and CDR2 as SYDVKM.

The chain employs TRBV4-1 and TRBJ1-4; 7 nucleotides line up with TRBD1. Germline V gives CDR1 MGHRA, CDR2 YSYEKL. This CDR3 is built from 17 residues. V was clipped by 4 bases and J by 8 bases; unmatched bases: 16. CDR3 sequence: CASSPTPGGGNWEKLFF. CDR3 in DNA: TGCGCCAGCAGCCCTACCCCAGGGGGGGGAAACTGGGAAAAACTGTTTTTT.

A note on this clone: A much more abundant neighbour one base away suggests this may be a read error. The V and J genes are TRBV18 and TRBJ2-7, with 9 bases fitting TRBD1. The CDR3 has 13 residues. V lost 5 bases to trimming and J lost 6 bases; unmatched junction nucleotides: 5. Germline V CDR1 and CDR2: KGHSH, LQKENI. The CDR3 protein is CASSAGQGAEQYF. CDR3 bases: TGTGCCAGCTCAGCGGGACAGGGTGCCGAGCAGTACTTC. The whole variable domain, remainder taken from reference TRBV18 and TRBJ2-7, is NAGVMQNPRHLVRRRGQEARLRCSPMKGHSHVYWYRQLPEEGLKFMVYLQKENIIDESGMPKERFSAEFPKEGPSILRIQQVVRGDSAAYFCASSAGQGAEQYFGPGTRLTVT.

The rearrangement links TRBV9 to TRBJ1-5; maybe TRBD1 (5 bases). This CDR3 region has 16 residues. The V gene's germline CDR1 is SGDLS and CDR2 YYNGEE. Trimming left V 0 bases short and J 3 bases short, with 13 bases between. The CDR3 is CASSVGPGSSNQPQHF. DNA of the CDR3: TGTGCCAGCAGCGTAGGGCCAGGGAGTTCCAATCAGCCCCAGCATTTT.

The rearrangement joins TRBV5-1 to TRBJ2-5; D not certain. Germline-derived CDR1 and CDR2 are SGHRS and YFSETQ. The CDR3 covers 15 residues. Trimming stripped 0 bases from V and 4 bases from J, with 13 bases between. In DNA form, the CDR3 reads TGCGCCAGCAGCTTGGCCGAGTTCAAGGGAGAGACCCAGTACTTC. Protein: CASSLAEFKGETQYF.

The V call is TRBV9, the J call TRBJ1-5; 7 bases align to TRBD1. This CDR3 spans 14 amino acids. With V trimmed by 4 bases and J by 5 bases, 6 bases remained unmatched. Looked up from germline, CDR1 is SGDLS and CDR2 is YYNGEE. This CDR3 reads CASSPGTADQPQHF. CDR3 coding DNA: TGTGCCAGCAGCCCCGGGACAGCGGATCAGCCCCAGCATTTT.

J is TRBJ2-1 and V is TRBV29-1; D not certain. V lost 7 bases and J lost 5, with 9 bases in between. Per germline, CDR1 SQVTM and CDR2 ANQGSEA. The CDR3 is 11 residues long. The CDR3 DNA follows: TGCAGCGCCGGACGGGACAATGAGCAGTTCTTC. It codes for CSAGRDNEQFF.

This chain connects TRBV18 to TRBJ2-1, with 12 positions matching TRBD1. CDR3 length: 16 amino acids. Losses at the gene ends were 2 bases for V and 4 bases for J; bases not matched to a gene: 3. Germline V CDR1 and CDR2: KGHSH, LQKENI. The CDR3 loop reads CASSPGTGGRYNEQFF. For the CDR3, the DNA is TGTGCCAGCTCACCAGGGACAGGGGGCAGATACAATGAGCAGTTCTTC.

V is TRBV4-2 and J is TRBJ1-5, with a weak D call TRBD1 (5 bases). The CDR3 sequence is 17 residues long. Germline-derived CDR1 and CDR2 are LGHNA and YNFKEQ. Trimming stripped 0 bases from V and 0 bases from J, with 12 bases between. The DNA for the CDR3 is TGTGCCAGCAGCCAAGATTGGACATTTAATAGCAATCAGCCCCAGCATTTT. Amino acids: CASSQDWTFNSNQPQHF.

This clone was seen only once. A much larger clonotype is one base distant, so this may be a read error. Other DNA sequences in the sample encode the same CDR3. The CDR3 DNA follows: TGTGCCAGCAGCTCACCCCCCTGGACAAAAAACTATGGCTATACCTTC. Translated, it gives CASSSPPWTKNYGYTF. J is TRBJ1-2 and V is TRBV11-2; possibly TRBD1 for D (5 bases). Germline lookup yields CDR1 SGHAT and CDR2 FQNNGV. The CDR3 spans 16 residues.